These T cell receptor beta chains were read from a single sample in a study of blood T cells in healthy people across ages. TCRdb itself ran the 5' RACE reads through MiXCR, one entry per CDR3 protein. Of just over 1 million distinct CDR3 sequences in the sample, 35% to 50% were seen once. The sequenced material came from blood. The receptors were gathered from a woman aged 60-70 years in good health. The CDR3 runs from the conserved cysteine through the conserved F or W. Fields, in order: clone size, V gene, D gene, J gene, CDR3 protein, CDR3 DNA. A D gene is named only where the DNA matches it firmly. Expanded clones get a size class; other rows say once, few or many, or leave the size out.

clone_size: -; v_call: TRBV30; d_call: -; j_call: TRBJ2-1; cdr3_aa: CAWNVLNGQFF; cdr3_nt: TGTGCCTGGAATGTTCTCAATGGGCAGTTCTTC
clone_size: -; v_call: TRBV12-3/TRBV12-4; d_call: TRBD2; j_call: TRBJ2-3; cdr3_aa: CASRIAGGQTDTQYF; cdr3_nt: TGTGCCAGCCGAATAGCGGGAGGGCAAACAGATACGCAGTATTTT
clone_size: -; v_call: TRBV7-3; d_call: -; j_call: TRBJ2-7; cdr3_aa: CASSPVGSTGNEQYF; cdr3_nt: TGTGCCAGCAGCCCCGTGGGTAGCACGGGCAATGAGCAGTACTTC
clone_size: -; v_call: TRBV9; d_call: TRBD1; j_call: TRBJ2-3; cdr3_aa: CASSVGTGYESDTQYF; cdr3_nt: TGTGCCAGCAGCGTAGGGACAGGGTATGAGTCAGATACGCAGTATTTT
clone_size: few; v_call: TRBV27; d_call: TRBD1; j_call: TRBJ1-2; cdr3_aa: CASSDAGTGRGYTF; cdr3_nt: TGTGCCAGCAGTGACGCCGGGACAGGGCGCGGCTACACCTTC
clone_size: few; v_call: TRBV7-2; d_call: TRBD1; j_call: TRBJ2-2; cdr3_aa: CASSLRTGGTGELFF; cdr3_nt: TGTGCCAGCAGCTTAAGGACAGGGGGGACCGGGGAGCTGTTTTTT
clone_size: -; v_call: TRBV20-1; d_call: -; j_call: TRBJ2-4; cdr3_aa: CSASGSDSHRGQYF; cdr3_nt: TGCAGTGCTAGCGGTTCGGATTCCCATCGGGGGCAGTACTTC
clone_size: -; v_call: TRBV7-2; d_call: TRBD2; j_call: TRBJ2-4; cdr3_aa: CASSPGGILAKNIQYF; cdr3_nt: TGTGCCAGCAGCCCGGGGGGGATTCTAGCCAAAAACATTCAGTACTTC
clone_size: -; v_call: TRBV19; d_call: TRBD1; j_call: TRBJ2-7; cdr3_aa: CASSIDREIPYEQYF; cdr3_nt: TGTGCCAGTAGTATCGACAGGGAAATTCCCTACGAGCAGTACTTC
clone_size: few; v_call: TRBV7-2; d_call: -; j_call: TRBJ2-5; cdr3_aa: CASSSWTAYQETQYF; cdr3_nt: TGTGCCAGCAGCTCCTGGACGGCGTACCAAGAGACCCAGTACTTC
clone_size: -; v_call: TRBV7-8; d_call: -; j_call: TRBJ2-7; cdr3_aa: CASSLALANEQYF; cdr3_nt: TGTGCCAGCAGCTTAGCACTAGCAAACGAGCAGTACTTC
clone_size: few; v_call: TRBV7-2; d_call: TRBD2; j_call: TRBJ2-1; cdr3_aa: CASSLIAGVNEQFF; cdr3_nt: TGTGCCAGCAGCTTAATAGCGGGAGTGAATGAGCAGTTCTTC
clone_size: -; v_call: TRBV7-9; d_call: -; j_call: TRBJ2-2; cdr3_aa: CASSLLSRGGVGELFF; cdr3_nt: TGTGCCAGCAGCTTATTATCCCGCGGCGGGGTAGGGGAGCTGTTTTTT
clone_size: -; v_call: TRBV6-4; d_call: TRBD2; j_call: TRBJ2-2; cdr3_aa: CASSSGRADTGELFF; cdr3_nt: TGTGCCAGCAGTAGCGGGAGGGCCGACACCGGGGAGCTGTTTTTT
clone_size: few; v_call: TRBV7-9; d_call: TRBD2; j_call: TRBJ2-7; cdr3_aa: CATSGTSGRALSYEQYF; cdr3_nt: TGTGCCACCAGCGGGACTAGCGGGAGGGCCCTCTCCTACGAGCAGTACTTC
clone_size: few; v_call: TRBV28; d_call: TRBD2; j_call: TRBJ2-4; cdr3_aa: CASKEAGTGDIQYF; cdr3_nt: TGTGCCAGCAAGGAAGCGGGGACTGGAGACATTCAGTACTTC
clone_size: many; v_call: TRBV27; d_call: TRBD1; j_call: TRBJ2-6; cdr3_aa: CASARSGTGGSGANVLTF; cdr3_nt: TGTGCCAGTGCCCGATCCGGGACAGGGGGCTCTGGGGCCAACGTCCTGACTTTC
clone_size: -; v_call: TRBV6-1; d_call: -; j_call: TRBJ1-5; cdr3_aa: CASRQNQFGASNQPQHF; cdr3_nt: TGTGCCAGCAGGCAGAACCAGTTTGGGGCGAGCAATCAGCCCCAGCATTTT
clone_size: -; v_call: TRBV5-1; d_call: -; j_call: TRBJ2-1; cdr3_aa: CASSPGWGSYNEQFF; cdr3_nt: TGCGCCAGCAGCCCGGGGTGGGGGTCCTACAATGAGCAGTTCTTC
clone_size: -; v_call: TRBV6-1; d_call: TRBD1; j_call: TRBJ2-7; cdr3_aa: CASTDPRGQGWFSEQYF; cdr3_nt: TGTGCCAGCACTGACCCCCGCGGACAGGGATGGTTTTCCGAGCAGTACTTC
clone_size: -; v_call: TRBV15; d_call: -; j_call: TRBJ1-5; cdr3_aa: CATSRDWGNQPQHF; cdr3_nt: TGTGCCACCAGCAGAGATTGGGGCAATCAGCCCCAGCATTTT
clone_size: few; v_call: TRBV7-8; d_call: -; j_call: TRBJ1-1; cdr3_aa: CASSLEYRQMNTEAFF; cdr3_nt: TGTGCCAGCAGCTTAGAATACAGACAGATGAACACTGAAGCTTTCTTT
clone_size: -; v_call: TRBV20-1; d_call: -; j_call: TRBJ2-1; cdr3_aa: CSVPGSQADTYNEQFF; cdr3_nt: TGCAGTGTACCCGGGAGCCAGGCAGATACATACAATGAGCAGTTCTTC
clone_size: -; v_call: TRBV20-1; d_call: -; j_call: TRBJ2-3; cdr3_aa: CSARVPGESTDTQYF; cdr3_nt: TGCAGTGCTAGAGTCCCAGGCGAGAGCACAGATACGCAGTATTTT
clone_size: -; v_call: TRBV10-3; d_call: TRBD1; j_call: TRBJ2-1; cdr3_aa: CASSYRRTGDNEQFF; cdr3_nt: TGTGCCAGCAGTTACAGAAGGACAGGGGACAATGAGCAGTTCTTC